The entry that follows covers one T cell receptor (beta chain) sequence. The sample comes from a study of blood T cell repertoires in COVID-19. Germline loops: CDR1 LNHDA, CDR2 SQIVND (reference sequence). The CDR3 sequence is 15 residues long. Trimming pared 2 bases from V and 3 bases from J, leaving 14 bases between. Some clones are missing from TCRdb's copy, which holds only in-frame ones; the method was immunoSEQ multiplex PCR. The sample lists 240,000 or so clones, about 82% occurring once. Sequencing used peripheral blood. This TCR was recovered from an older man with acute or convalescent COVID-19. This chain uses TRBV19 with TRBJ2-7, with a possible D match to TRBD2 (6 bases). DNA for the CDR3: TGTGCCAGTAGTATAACAATTAGCGGATTCTACGAGCAGTACTTC. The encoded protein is CASSITISGFYEQYF.